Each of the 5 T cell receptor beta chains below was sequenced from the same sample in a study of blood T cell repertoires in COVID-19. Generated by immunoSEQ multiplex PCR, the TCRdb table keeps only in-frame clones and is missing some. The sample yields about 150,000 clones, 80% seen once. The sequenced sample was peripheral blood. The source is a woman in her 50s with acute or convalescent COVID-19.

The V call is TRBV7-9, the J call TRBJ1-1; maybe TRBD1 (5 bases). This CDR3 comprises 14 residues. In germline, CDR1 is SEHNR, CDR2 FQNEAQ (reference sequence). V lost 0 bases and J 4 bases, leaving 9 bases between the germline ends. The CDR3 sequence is CASSLARQGTEAFF. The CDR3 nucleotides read TGTGCCAGCAGCTTAGCCAGGCAGGGCACTGAAGCTTTCTTT.

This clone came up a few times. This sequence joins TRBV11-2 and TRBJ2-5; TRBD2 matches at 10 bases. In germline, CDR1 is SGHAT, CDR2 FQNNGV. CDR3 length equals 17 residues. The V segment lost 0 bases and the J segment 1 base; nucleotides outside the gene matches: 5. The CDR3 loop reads CASSLDHERGGQETQYF. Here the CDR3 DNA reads TGTGCCAGCAGCTTAGATCATGAGCGGGGGGGCCAAGAGACCCAGTACTTC.

The CDR3, as DNA: TGTGCCAGCAGTACTAGCGGGGGGGCCCGTGAGCAGTTCTTC. Translation gives CASSTSGGAREQFF. The chain has TRBV28 and TRBJ2-1, with 13 bases aligning to TRBD2. This CDR3 contains 14 residues. The V gene's germline CDR1 is MDHEN and CDR2 SYDVKM. The trim removed 5 bases at V and 9 bases at J, leaving 4 bases unmatched.

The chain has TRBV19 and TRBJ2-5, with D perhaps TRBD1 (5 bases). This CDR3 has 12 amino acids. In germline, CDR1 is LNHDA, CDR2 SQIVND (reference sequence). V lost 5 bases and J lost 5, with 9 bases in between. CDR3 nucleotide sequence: TGTGCCAGTAGTCCACAGGAGGAGACCCAGTACTTC. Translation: CASSPQEETQYF.

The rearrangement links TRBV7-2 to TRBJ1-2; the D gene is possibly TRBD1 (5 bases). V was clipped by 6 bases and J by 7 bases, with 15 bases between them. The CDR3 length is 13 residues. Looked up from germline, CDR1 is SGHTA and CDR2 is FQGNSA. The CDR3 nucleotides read TGTGCCAGCAGGAGGGCGGGGACCGCTGGCTACACCTTC. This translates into CASRRAGTAGYTF.